This T cell receptor (beta chain) was identified in a study of blood T cell repertoires in COVID-19. The overall study: T cells, B-cell-depleted T cells, or PBMCs provided the cDNA or gDNA that served as material.

Original analysis: Amplification of reference gene primers was used by the study to estimate nucleated cell counts. TCRdb's copy holds only in-frame clones and misses some; the assay was immunoSEQ multiplex PCR. Clone size and the V and J calls come from that table; the DNA yielded D and trimming. Of approximately 150,000 clones in the sample, approximately 84% were seen once. V was clipped by 7 bases and J by 0 bases, with 11 bases between them. This CDR3 is 14 amino acids long. Germline CDR1 reads MNHEY; CDR2 reads SVGAGI. The receptor comes from a man in his 70s with acute or convalescent COVID-19. Sample: peripheral blood. The chain employs TRBV6-5 and TRBJ2-3, with a tentative D call TRBD1 (6 bases). The CDR3 spells CASKYRASTDTQYF. The CDR3 region has the DNA TGTGCCAGCAAGTACAGGGCTAGCACAGATACGCAGTATTTT.